The T cell receptor beta chain under discussion was sequenced for a study of graft-versus-host responses after intestinal transplantation (dated by TCRdb to 2020 to 2023). In terms of the full investigation: Multivisceral, liver-intestinal, or isolated intestinal transplants were received by the recipients. After intestinal transplantation, graft-versus-host and host-versus-graft alloreactive T cell clones were followed in the graft, circulation and bone marrow using bulk TCR-beta CDR3 sequencing. Of the approximately 24 intestinal transplant recipients enrolled in the cohort, one of whom was a retransplant, a few patients without pretransplant specimens were excluded. Every recipient was given anti-thymocyte globulin induction, then maintenance tacrolimus and steroids for 2 to 4 years. Rather than being sequenced by the commercial service, samples from a few later patients were sequenced in-house on an Illumina MiSeq and processed with MiXCR. Donor T cell macrochimerism was defined as a peak of at least 4% donor T cells among recipient peripheral blood mononuclear cells. Alloreactive clones were identified by sequencing pre-transplant mixed lymphocyte reaction products and comparing these products with unstimulated pre-transplant donor and recipient T cells. Points the paper makes about the study in general: High GvH to HvG T cell clonal ratios were observed in the allografts of patients with donor T cell macrochimerism. Early after transplant, declines in HvG clones were associated with peak levels of circulating GvH clones. Conclusions were limited by the relatively low number and heterogeneity of intestinal transplant patients. GvH clones were found in recipient bone marrow, and some of the GvH clones appeared earlier in ileal mucosa or blood, which is consistent with an intestinal mucosal origin.

Library preparation employed the immunoSEQ multiplex PCR assay. In most patients, genomic DNA was isolated using the Qiagen DNeasy Blood and Tissue Kit and sent frozen to Adaptive Biotechnologies for TCR sequencing. Adaptive Biotechnologies carried out high-throughput TCR-beta CDR3 sequencing of genomic DNA for most patients. The original pipeline was this. Adaptive's ImmunoSEQ software was the source of the TCR sequencing data for roughly 19 patients, while a few other patients were processed with MiXCR and VDJtools. To correct CD4 versus CD8 sorting errors, sequences present in both subsets at a frequency ratio below 5:1 were removed. Because the origin of CDR3 nucleotide sequences shared between donor and recipient could not be assigned, those sequences were removed. At least 2-fold expansion over unstimulated cells and a minimum CFSE-low frequency of 0.002% (template counts) or 0.001% (read counts) were required for clones to be classified as alloreactive. Clones were considered mappable if detected in sequenced pre-transplant spleen, lymph node, or MLR CFSE-low populations of the donor or recipient. The cumulative frequency of alloreactive clones was calculated as a percentage of all sequences, weighted by copy number. In its TCRdb copy, this immuneACCESS table keeps in-frame sequences only and misses some clones. Where compared with another copy, unresolved V genes explain less than half of these, and the others have no known cause. Clone size and V and J calls were adopted from that table, with D and trimming inferred from the DNA. The sample has about 100,000 clones on record, about 90% of them singletons. Of the sample, more than 0.75% is held by the ten largest clones.

About this clone: It has no known antigen specificity. Qualities for individual bases were not recorded, and no much larger clone is one base off.

Taken with the paper, the label for time point translates to: cells obtained before transplantation from donor or recipient. CD3+CD4+ and CD3+CD8+ populations were FACS-sorted from unstimulated pre-transplant donor and recipient cells taken from spleen or lymph nodes. The material sequenced was unstimulated CD4+ T cells sorted from spleen or lymph node cells, taken before transplant. This sequence originates from a human donor who was the organ donor for an intestinal transplant.

At the DNA level, the sequence is TGCGCCAGCAGACAGGGGCGAGATAATTCACCCCTCCACTTT. Translated, it gives CASRQGRDNSPLHF. The chain is made from TRBV5-1 and TRBJ1-6, with 7 central nucleotides matching TRBD1. Sequences SGHRS (CDR1) and YFSETQ (CDR2) are obtained from the germline V gene. V lost 5 bases and J lost 5 bases, and the count of bases not matched to a germline gene is 4. From the cysteine through the phenylalanine, the CDR3 covers 14 amino acids. The read is trimmed to its CDR3 DNA, 42 bases read in frame from base 1. When the CDR3 is completed using the reference TRBV5-1 and TRBJ1-6 genes on either side, the full variable domain is KAGVTQTPRYLIKTRGQQVTLSCSPISGHRSVSWYQQTPGQGLQFLFEYFSETQRNKGNFPGRFSGRQFSNSRSEMNVSTLELGDSALYLCASRQGRDNSPLHFGNGTRLTVT.